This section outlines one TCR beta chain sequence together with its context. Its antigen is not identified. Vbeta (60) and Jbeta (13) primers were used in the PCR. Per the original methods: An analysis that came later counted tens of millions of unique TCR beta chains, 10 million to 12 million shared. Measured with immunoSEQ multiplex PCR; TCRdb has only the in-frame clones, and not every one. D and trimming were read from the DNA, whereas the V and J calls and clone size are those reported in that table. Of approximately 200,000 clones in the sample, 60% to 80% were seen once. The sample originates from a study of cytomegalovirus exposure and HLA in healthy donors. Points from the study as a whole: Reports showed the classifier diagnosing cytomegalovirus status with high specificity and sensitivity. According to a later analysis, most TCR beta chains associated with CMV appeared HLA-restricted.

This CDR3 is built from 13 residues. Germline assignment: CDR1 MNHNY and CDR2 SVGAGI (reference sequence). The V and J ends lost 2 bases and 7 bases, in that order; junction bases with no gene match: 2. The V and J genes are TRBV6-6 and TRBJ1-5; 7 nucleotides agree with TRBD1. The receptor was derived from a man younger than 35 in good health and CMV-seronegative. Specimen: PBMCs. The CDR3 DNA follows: TGTGCCAGCAGTTACGACAGGGACCAGCCCCAGCATTTT. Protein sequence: CASSYDRDQPQHF.